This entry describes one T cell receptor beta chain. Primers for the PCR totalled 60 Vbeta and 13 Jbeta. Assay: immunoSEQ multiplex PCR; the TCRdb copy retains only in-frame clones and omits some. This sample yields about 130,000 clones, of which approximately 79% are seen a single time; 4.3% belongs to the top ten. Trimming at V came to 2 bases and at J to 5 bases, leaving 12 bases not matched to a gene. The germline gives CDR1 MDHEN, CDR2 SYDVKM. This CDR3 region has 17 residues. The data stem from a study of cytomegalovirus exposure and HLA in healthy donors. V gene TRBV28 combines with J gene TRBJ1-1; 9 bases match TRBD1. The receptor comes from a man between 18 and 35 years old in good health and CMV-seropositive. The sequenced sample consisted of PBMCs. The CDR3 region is CASSLGGERTGDTEAFF. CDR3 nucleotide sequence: TGTGCCAGCAGTTTAGGAGGGGAAAGGACAGGGGATACTGAAGCTTTCTTT.